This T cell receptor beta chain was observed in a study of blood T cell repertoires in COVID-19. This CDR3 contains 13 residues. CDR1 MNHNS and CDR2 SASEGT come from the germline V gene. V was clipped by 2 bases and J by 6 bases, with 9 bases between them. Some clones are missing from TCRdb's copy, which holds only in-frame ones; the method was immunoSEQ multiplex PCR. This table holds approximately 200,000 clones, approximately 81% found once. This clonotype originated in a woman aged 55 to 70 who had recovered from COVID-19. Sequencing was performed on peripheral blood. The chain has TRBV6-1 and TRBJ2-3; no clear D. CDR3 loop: CASSEHEEDTQYF. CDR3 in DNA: TGTGCCAGCAGTGAACATGAGGAGGATACGCAGTATTTT.